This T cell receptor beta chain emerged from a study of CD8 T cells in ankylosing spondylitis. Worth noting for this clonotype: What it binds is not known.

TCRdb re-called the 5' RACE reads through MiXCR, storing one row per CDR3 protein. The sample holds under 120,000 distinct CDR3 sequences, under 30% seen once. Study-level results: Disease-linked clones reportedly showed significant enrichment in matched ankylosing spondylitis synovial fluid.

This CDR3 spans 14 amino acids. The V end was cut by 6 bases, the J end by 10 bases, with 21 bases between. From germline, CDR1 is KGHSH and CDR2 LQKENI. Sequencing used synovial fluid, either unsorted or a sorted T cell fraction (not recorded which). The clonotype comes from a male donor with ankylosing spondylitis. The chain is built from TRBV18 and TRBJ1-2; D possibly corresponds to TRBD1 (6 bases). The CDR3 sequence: CASSPTKTGRDYTF. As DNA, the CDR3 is TGTGCCAGCTCCCCAACAAAGACAGGACGGGACTACACCTTC.